This is a list of T cell receptor beta chains from one sample in a study of regulatory T cells in long-lasting Graves disease. MiXCR, run by TCRdb on the multiplex PCR reads, gives a single entry per CDR3 protein. The sample lists approximately 230,000 distinct CDR3 sequences; around 18% were seen once. The sample in question was peripheral blood mononuclear cells (PBMCs), obtained at new diagnosis, from a patient treated with antithyroid drugs. These receptors were obtained from a female donor with Graves disease. Both conserved end residues are part of each CDR3. A D gene is named only where the DNA matches it firmly. Only some rows state a clone size, as once, few, many or a class for expanded clones.

TRBV12-3/TRBV12-4	TRBJ1-1	NA	many	TGTGCCAGCAGCCCACGTGGGGGCAACACTGAAGCTTTCTTT	CASSPRGGNTEAFF
TRBV30	TRBJ2-3	NA	many	TGTGCCTGGAGTCAGATCCCCTCTAGCACAGATACGCAGTATTTT	CAWSQIPSSTDTQYF
TRBV6-2/TRBV6-3	TRBJ2-2	NA	NA	TGTGCCAGCAGTTACGCGCGGGATACGCCGGGAACCGGGGAGCTGTTTTTT	CASSYARDTPGTGELFF
TRBV28	TRBJ2-7	NA	many	TGTGCCAGCTGTATACAGGGAATAACTACCGAGCAGTACTTC	CASCIQGITTEQYF
TRBV9	TRBJ1-1	TRBD1	many	TGTGCCAGCAGCGAGGGACAGGGGGCTTGGAACACTGAAGCTTTCTTT	CASSEGQGAWNTEAFF
TRBV6-2/TRBV6-3	TRBJ2-3	NA	few	TGTGCCGCCGGATTCACAGATACGCAGTATTTT	CAAGFTDTQYF
TRBV2	TRBJ2-6	TRBD1	NA	TGTGCCAGCAGAGTAGAGACAGGGTCTGGGGCCAACGTCCTGACTTTC	CASRVETGSGANVLTF
TRBV5-4	TRBJ2-7	NA	many	TGTGCCAGCAGCTTGGTGGGCAGAAACTACGAGCAGTACTTC	CASSLVGRNYEQYF
TRBV24-1	TRBJ2-1	NA	many	TGTGCCACCAGTGACAGGGACAATGAGCAGTTCTTC	CATSDRDNEQFF
TRBV6-1	TRBJ2-7	NA	NA	TGTGCCAGCAGGGGGACAGCGGGAGTTTCTGGGGGCGAGCAGTACTTC	CASRGTAGVSGGEQYF
TRBV4-1	TRBJ1-2	NA	many	TGCGCCAGCAGCCAAGATACGGGACCTAACTATGGCTACACCTTC	CASSQDTGPNYGYTF
TRBV20-1	TRBJ2-3	NA	many	TGCAGTGCTAGGATGGGAGCCCAGATGTTGGATACGCAGTATTTT	CSARMGAQMLDTQYF
TRBV11-2	TRBJ2-7	NA	many	TGTGCCAGCAGCCCCGCCTTGGTGCTTGGGGAGCAGTACTTC	CASSPALVLGEQYF
TRBV7-9	TRBJ2-3	TRBD2	few	TGTGCCAGCAGCTTAGCAGCGGGAGGTACAGATGCGCAGTATTTT	CASSLAAGGTDAQYF
TRBV19	TRBJ1-2	NA	NA	TGTGCCAGTAGTGGGTGGGACGCGGGAGGGTATGGCTACACCTTC	CASSGWDAGGYGYTF
TRBV6-5	TRBJ2-2	TRBD2	few	TGTGCCAGCAGTTACACTCCTGGACTAGCGAACACCGGGGAGCTGTTTTTT	CASSYTPGLANTGELFF
TRBV11-2	TRBJ1-4	TRBD1	many	TGTGCCAGCAGCGCGTCAGGGGGCGCGAGAAAAAAACTGTTTTTT	CASSASGGARKKLFF
TRBV7-2	TRBJ2-7	NA	many	TGTGCCAGCAGCTTAGTGCCGGGGTGGGATGAGTCCTACGAGCAGTACTTC	CASSLVPGWDESYEQYF
TRBV4-1	TRBJ1-6	NA	many	TGTGCCAGCAGCCAAGAGAGTAGGCGAAAGAATTCACCCCTCCACTTT	CASSQESRRKNSPLHF
TRBV9	TRBJ2-1	TRBD2	many	TGTGCCAGCAGCGAGGGACTAGCGGATAACTACAATGAGCAGTTCTTC	CASSEGLADNYNEQFF
TRBV27	TRBJ2-3	TRBD1	NA	TGTGACCCGGGACAGGGGCGATGGAGCACAGATACGCAGTATTTT	CDPGQGRWSTDTQYF
TRBV20-1	TRBJ2-1	NA	many	TGCAGTGCTAGTCCTCCGTATCACAATGAGCAGTTCTTC	CSASPPYHNEQFF